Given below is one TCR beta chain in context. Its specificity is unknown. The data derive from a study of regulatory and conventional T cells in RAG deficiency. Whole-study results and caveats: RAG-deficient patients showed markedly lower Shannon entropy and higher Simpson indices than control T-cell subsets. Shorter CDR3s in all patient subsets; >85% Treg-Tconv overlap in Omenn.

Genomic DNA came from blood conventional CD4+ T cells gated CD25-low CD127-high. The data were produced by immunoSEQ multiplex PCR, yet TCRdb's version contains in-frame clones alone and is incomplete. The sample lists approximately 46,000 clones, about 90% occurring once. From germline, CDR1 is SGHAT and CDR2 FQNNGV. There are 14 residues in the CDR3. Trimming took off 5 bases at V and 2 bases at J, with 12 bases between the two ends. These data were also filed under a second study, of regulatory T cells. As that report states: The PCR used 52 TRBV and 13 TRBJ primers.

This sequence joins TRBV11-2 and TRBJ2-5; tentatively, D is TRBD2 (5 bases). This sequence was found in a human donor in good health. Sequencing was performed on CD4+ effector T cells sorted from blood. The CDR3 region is CASSPVGKQETQYF. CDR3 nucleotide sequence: TGTGCCAGCAGCCCCGTCGGGAAGCAAGAGACCCAGTACTTC.